This T cell receptor (beta chain) emerged from a study of Tregs in tolerant kidney transplant recipients. The study's findings and limits: Few patients were studied, so findings need validation in larger groups. Tregs expanded with activated donor B cells seemed most donor-specific.

Concerning this clone: Its matching antigen is unknown.

Germline assignment: CDR1 MNHEY and CDR2 SVGAGI. The CDR3 covers 16 residues. Trimming removed 2 bases from V and 0 bases from J, with 14 bases in between. TCRdb's table, derived via immunoSEQ multiplex PCR, lists solely in-frame clones and lacks some. Of about 240,000 clones in the sample, more than 65% are singletons; the top ten hold approximately 0.69%. Thawed PBMCs were FACS-sorted into unstimulated CD4+CD25+CD127- regulatory T cells, CD4+CD25- non-regulatory cells, CD4 and CD8 cells. This sequence was found in a human donor in good health. The sequencing input was CD4+ T cells from blood. The J gene is TRBJ2-7, the V gene TRBV6-5; a weak D match, TRBD1 (5 bases). The CDR3 sequence is CASSYDSTVGSYEQYF. For the CDR3, the DNA is TGTGCCAGCAGTTACGACAGTACAGTTGGCTCCTACGAGCAGTACTTC.